Sequencing of this T cell receptor (beta chain) was carried out in a study of early stage breast cancer tumors (dated by TCRdb to 2016 to 2017). About the study as a whole: Of the approximately 15 invasive breast tumors, about a dozen were found to be estrogen receptor-positive, progesterone receptor-positive and HER2-negative. Most of the 12 ER+/PR+/HER2- tumors were invasive ductal carcinomas, while the other four were invasive lobular carcinomas. A read coverage of roughly 10-fold per sample was achieved on average. Across all samples, 2,700,000 or so templates representing 1,097,674 unique clonotypes were detected.

The germline V gene specifies MDHEN as CDR1 and SYDVKM as CDR2. The junction shows trimming of 0 bases on V and 9 bases on J, plus 12 bases between the germline ends. The CDR3 sequence holds 13 residues, the cysteine and phenylalanine included. The sequence is cut down to CDR3 DNA, 39 bases in frame from base 1. Each sample was amplified in two independent genomic DNA replicates, using approximately 0.5 ug for blood and about 1.6 ug for tumor or normal breast. Following the manufacturer's instructions, the ImmunoSeq Intro kit was used to carry out TCRB sequencing on genomic DNA. The multiplex PCR ran for about 31 cycles using proprietary primers and spike-in control sequences for absolute quantification. Single-end 150-bp reads were used to sequence an 87-bp fragment spanning the CDR3 and the flanking V and J genes. Seven samples, each with two replicates, were multiplexed per lane of an Illumina MiSeq using version 3.0 chemistry. The published analysis was carried out like this. Raw data were processed by the vendor's proprietary pipeline, with both replicates merged into one result per sample. A clonotype was defined as productive rearrangements that share the same V-gene family, CDR3 amino acid sequence and J-gene segment. Clonality was calculated as 1 minus the normalized Shannon entropy (Pielou evenness) of TCRB abundances. T cell density was estimated by dividing total templates by the number of input cells inferred from the DNA input amount. Recon was used with default parameters to estimate total repertoire diversity and clonality. A clonotype counted as tumor-enriched if its abundance in tumor exceeded 0.1% and was at least 32-fold higher than its abundance in normal breast. TCRdb took over this immuneACCESS table, retaining in-frame rearrangements with V and J assigned. Such tables are incomplete; in checked studies, under half of the missing clones stem from an unresolved V gene, and the remainder is unexplained. Clone size and the V and J calls come from that table; the DNA yielded D and trimming. This sample lists 69,000 or so clones; less than 90% were detected once. The top ten clonotypes cover approximately 4.5% of the sample.

The paper as a whole reports these results and caveats: Greater similarity was observed between blood and normal breast repertoires than between blood and tumor repertoires, and tumor was distinguished from normal in about 90% of the 16 patients when each tissue was compared with blood. Sequencing bulk genomic DNA from unsorted cells could not capture chain pairing or functional markers like CD4, CD8 and FOXP3. Enriched TCRB sequences shared across patients were mostly commonly generated sequences, unlikely to play an important role in the tumor microenvironment. Compared with adjacent normal breast tissue, tumors had higher clonality and around 2.5-fold greater T cell density. Analysis by tumor subtype was prevented by the small cohort size.

Comments on this clone: Its antigen remains unidentified. Base qualities are not at hand, and no much larger clone is one base apart.

The study profiled bulk TCR beta-chain repertoires in matched peripheral blood, tumor and adjacent normal breast tissue taken from more than 15 patients with early-stage breast cancer. Before surgery, roughly 5-10 mL of whole blood was collected in EDTA tubes and processed within 2 hours. Ficoll-Paque centrifugation in SepMate-50 tubes was used to isolate peripheral blood mononuclear cells. For storage in liquid nitrogen, PBMCs were cryopreserved as aliquots of about 1.9 to 4 million cells in around 90% FBS with approximately 10% DMSO. The Qiagen AllPrep DNA/RNA Mini kit was used for genomic DNA extraction.

Sequencing used blood. This TCR derives from a person aged 40-50 years with breast cancer. In this chain, TRBV28 is recombined with TRBJ2-7; the D element could tentatively be TRBD1 or TRBD2, as 6 bases agree for each. Here is the DNA: TGTGCCAGCAGTTTATGGGTAGGGGGAGGGCAGTACTTC. Its translation reads: CASSLWVGGGQYF.